This T cell receptor (beta chain) was identified in a study of blood T cell repertoires in COVID-19. Germline V gene sequence: CDR1 LGHDT, CDR2 YNNKEL (reference sequence). The CDR3 runs 15 residues. J was trimmed by 5 bases and V by 4 bases; bases with no gene match: 9. The table lists this clone with a count of one. Original data processing: Amplification of reference gene primers was used by the study to estimate nucleated cell counts. Using immunoSEQ multiplex PCR, the repertoire was profiled, and TCRdb retains in-frame clones only, with some absent. The V and J calls and clone size were taken over from that table, and D and trimming were inferred from the DNA. The data hold 140,000 to 150,000 clones, with under 90% observed a single time.

The sample consisted of peripheral blood. The gene calls are TRBV3-1 (or the pseudogene TRBV3-2) and TRBJ2-7; 9 bases align to TRBD2. This receptor was taken from a human donor in a cohort sampled during active COVID-19. As DNA, the CDR3 is TGTGCCAGCAGCCCCCCCGGGACTAGCCGCCACGAGCAGTACTTC. Protein: CASSPPGTSRHEQYF.